These T cell receptor beta chains were read from a single sample in a study of shared clonotypes between healthy human individuals. TCRdb's table, derived via immunoSEQ multiplex PCR, lists solely in-frame clones and lacks some. The sample has under 600,000 clones, more than 95% seen once. Sequences were obtained from naive CD8+ T cells sorted from blood. These receptors were taken from a man aged 30 to 39 in good health. The CDR3 runs from the conserved cysteine through the conserved F or W. A D gene is named only where the DNA matches it firmly. Not every row has a clone size; where given, it reads once, few, many or a size class.

clone_size	j_call	d_call	v_call	cdr3_aa	cdr3_nt
.	TRBJ1-1	.	TRBV7-6	CASSLRQGNTEAFF	TGTGCCAGCAGCTTAAGGCAAGGAAACACTGAAGCTTTCTTT
.	TRBJ2-5	.	TRBV10-1	CASSEIGGETQYF	TGCGCCAGCAGTGAAATTGGAGGGGAGACCCAGTACTTC
once	TRBJ2-7	.	TRBV29-1	CSVEKGRGSEQYF	TGCAGCGTTGAAAAAGGCCGGGGAAGCGAGCAGTACTTC
.	TRBJ1-5	.	TRBV5-1	CASSLDRGRNQPQHF	TGCGCCAGCAGCTTGGATAGGGGCAGGAATCAGCCCCAGCATTTT
.	TRBJ2-5	.	TRBV28	CASGIEASASWETQYF	TGTGCCAGCGGGATAGAAGCTAGCGCCTCTTGGGAGACCCAGTACTTC
.	TRBJ2-6	TRBD1	TRBV7-9	CASSSRDRVSGANVLTF	TGTGCCAGCAGCTCCCGGGACAGGGTCTCTGGGGCCAACGTCCTGACTTTC
.	TRBJ2-3	.	TRBV15	CATSRPTGDTQYF	TGTGCCACCAGCAGACCAACGGGAGATACGCAGTATTTT
.	TRBJ2-3	TRBD2	TRBV19	CASGRVDTQYF	TGTGCCAGCGGGAGGGTAGATACGCAGTATTTT
.	TRBJ1-2	.	TRBV6-4	CASSDFSGSVYGYTF	TGTGCCAGCAGTGACTTCTCAGGATCTGTCTATGGCTACACCTTC
once	TRBJ2-3	.	TRBV30	CAWSEWAGSSTDTQYF	TGTGCCTGGAGTGAGTGGGCCGGATCTAGCACAGATACGCAGTATTTT
.	TRBJ1-5	TRBD1	TRBV28	CASTNTGGGQPQHF	TGTGCCAGCACAAATACAGGGGGCGGGCAGCCCCAGCATTTT
.	TRBJ2-7	TRBD1	TRBV2	CASSGSDRSYEQYF	TGTGCCAGCAGTGGATCGGACAGGTCCTACGAGCAGTACTTC
.	TRBJ2-1	.	TRBV7-2	CASRKLEAGGEQFF	TGTGCCAGCAGAAAACTAGAGGCAGGTGGTGAGCAGTTCTTC
once	TRBJ2-7	TRBD2	TRBV27	CASRKGLAVSSYEQYF	TGTGCCAGCAGGAAGGGACTAGCAGTCAGCTCCTACGAGCAGTACTTC
.	TRBJ2-7	TRBD1	TRBV20-1	CSADRTYEQYF	TGCAGCGCGGACAGGACCTACGAGCAGTACTTC
.	TRBJ2-7	TRBD2	TRBV7-9	CASSPSPGLAYDYEQYF	TGTGCCAGCAGCCCAAGTCCGGGACTAGCGTACGACTACGAGCAGTACTTC